The rows below give T cell receptor beta chains drawn from one sample of a study of shared T cell receptors in the human thymus. Profiling relied on immunoSEQ multiplex PCR, and the TCRdb table lists in-frame clones only, not all of them. The sample records approximately 68,000 clones, roughly 95% being singletons. The specimen was thymocytes. These TCRs come from a human donor. Both conserved end residues are part of each CDR3. The order of the fields is CDR3 DNA, CDR3 protein, J gene, D gene, V gene, clone size. A D gene is named only where the DNA matches it firmly. Rows give clone size only sometimes, using once, few, many, or a class for an expanded clone.

CDR3nt: TGTGCCAGTAGTATATCCAGTCCGGCTGAGAACTATGGCTACACCTTC
CDR3aa: CASSISSPAENYGYTF
j_gene: TRBJ1-2
d_gene: -
v_gene: TRBV19
abundance: -

CDR3nt: TGTGCCAGCAGTGAACTAGGGGACAGGTCGTTTCCAAGCAATCAGCCCCAGCATTTT
CDR3aa: CASSELGDRSFPSNQPQHF
j_gene: TRBJ1-5
d_gene: TRBD1
v_gene: TRBV6-1
abundance: -

CDR3nt: TGTGCCAGTTCCGAGGGACTAGCGAGAGGCATTCAGTACTTC
CDR3aa: CASSEGLARGIQYF
j_gene: TRBJ2-4
d_gene: TRBD2
v_gene: TRBV19
abundance: -

CDR3nt: TGTGCCAGCTCACATTCGGACAGGGGAGATCAGCCCCAGCATTTT
CDR3aa: CASSHSDRGDQPQHF
j_gene: TRBJ1-5
d_gene: TRBD1
v_gene: TRBV18
abundance: -

CDR3nt: TGCGCCAGCAGCCAAGATCCGGTGGACAGGCGTGATAAAGAAGCTTTCTTT
CDR3aa: CASSQDPVDRRDKEAFF
j_gene: TRBJ1-1
d_gene: TRBD1
v_gene: TRBV4-3
abundance: -

CDR3nt: TGTGCCAGCAGGATCGAGAGCGTAGGAAGGCCTGAAGCTTTCTTT
CDR3aa: CASRIESVGRPEAFF
j_gene: TRBJ1-1
d_gene: -
v_gene: TRBV7-3
abundance: -

CDR3nt: TGTGCCAGCAGCGTAGCGGGGACTAGCGGGGGGGGGCCCGGGGAGCTGTTTTTT
CDR3aa: CASSVAGTSGGGPGELFF
j_gene: TRBJ2-2
d_gene: TRBD2
v_gene: TRBV7-2
abundance: -

CDR3nt: TGCGCCAGCAGCCATACTGGGGGGCCCCTCTATGGCTACACCTTC
CDR3aa: CASSHTGGPLYGYTF
j_gene: TRBJ1-2
d_gene: -
v_gene: TRBV4-1
abundance: -

CDR3nt: TGTGCCAGCAATGCGGCGTATGAAACCGGCTCCTACAATGAGCAGTTCTTC
CDR3aa: CASNAAYETGSYNEQFF
j_gene: TRBJ2-1
d_gene: -
v_gene: TRBV2
abundance: once

CDR3nt: TGTGCCAGCAGCTCAAAGGTGTATCAGGGGTATGGGAGGAACTATGGCTACACCTTC
CDR3aa: CASSSKVYQGYGRNYGYTF
j_gene: TRBJ1-2
d_gene: -
v_gene: TRBV4-2
abundance: -

CDR3nt: TGCGCCAGCAGCTTGGACTTGTTAGCGGGCTCCTACAATGAGCAGTTCTTC
CDR3aa: CASSLDLLAGSYNEQFF
j_gene: TRBJ2-1
d_gene: TRBD2
v_gene: TRBV5-1
abundance: -

CDR3nt: TGCAGTGCTCCGCTTTACAATGAGCAGTTCTTC
CDR3aa: CSAPLYNEQFF
j_gene: TRBJ2-1
d_gene: -
v_gene: TRBV20-1
abundance: -

CDR3nt: TGTGCCAGCAGCCAAACGTTCAGGGGCGGCACTGAAGCTTTCTTT
CDR3aa: CASSQTFRGGTEAFF
j_gene: TRBJ1-1
d_gene: -
v_gene: TRBV16
abundance: -

CDR3nt: TGTGCCAGCACTGACACCTCCCCGGGACCCCCTAACTATGGCTACACCTTC
CDR3aa: CASTDTSPGPPNYGYTF
j_gene: TRBJ1-2
d_gene: -
v_gene: TRBV28
abundance: -

CDR3nt: TGCGCCAGCAGCCAAGAGGACAGAAGCACCTACGAGCAGTACTTC
CDR3aa: CASSQEDRSTYEQYF
j_gene: TRBJ2-7
d_gene: -
v_gene: TRBV4-1
abundance: -

CDR3nt: TGTGCCAGCAGTCCCCGACAGGGATCTGGCTACACCTTC
CDR3aa: CASSPRQGSGYTF
j_gene: TRBJ1-2
d_gene: TRBD1
v_gene: TRBV6-5
abundance: -

CDR3nt: TGCGCCAGCAGTATGGTCTCATTGAACACTGAAGCTTTCTTT
CDR3aa: CASSMVSLNTEAFF
j_gene: TRBJ1-1
d_gene: -
v_gene: TRBV5-1
abundance: -

CDR3nt: TGTGCCAGCAGCTTAGGCGGGCCGAGGAATGAGCGGTTCTTC
CDR3aa: CASSLGGPRNERFF
j_gene: TRBJ2-1
d_gene: -
v_gene: TRBV7-9
abundance: -

CDR3nt: TGTGCTAGTGGTTTGGCAAAAGATTCTACCTACGAGCAGTACTTC
CDR3aa: CASGLAKDSTYEQYF
j_gene: TRBJ2-7
d_gene: -
v_gene: TRBV12-5
abundance: -

CDR3nt: TGTGCCAGCAGCCTCGGACAGGGGGAAAACACTGAAGCTTTCTTT
CDR3aa: CASSLGQGENTEAFF
j_gene: TRBJ1-1
d_gene: TRBD1
v_gene: TRBV14
abundance: few

CDR3nt: TGTGCCAGCAGTTCCGGGTGGTCACTAAATCCCTACGAGCAGTACTTC
CDR3aa: CASSSGWSLNPYEQYF
j_gene: TRBJ2-7
d_gene: -
v_gene: TRBV6-8
abundance: -

CDR3nt: TGCGCCAGCAGCGCTCGGGACCGTAAGGAAAAACTGTTTTTT
CDR3aa: CASSARDRKEKLFF
j_gene: TRBJ1-4
d_gene: -
v_gene: TRBV4-1
abundance: -

CDR3nt: TGTGCCAGCAGTTACACTCGGGACAGAATTGGAGAGACCCAGTACTTC
CDR3aa: CASSYTRDRIGETQYF
j_gene: TRBJ2-5
d_gene: TRBD1
v_gene: TRBV6-6
abundance: once

CDR3nt: TGTGCCAGCAGCCCAACTTCGGACAGGAATAATTCACCCCTCCACTTT
CDR3aa: CASSPTSDRNNSPLHF
j_gene: TRBJ1-6
d_gene: TRBD1
v_gene: TRBV9
abundance: -

CDR3nt: TGTGCCAGCTCACCACCGAGTGTTTGCGGGGGGGCCGGGGAGACCCAGTACTTC
CDR3aa: CASSPPSVCGGAGETQYF
j_gene: TRBJ2-5
d_gene: TRBD2
v_gene: TRBV18
abundance: once

CDR3nt: TGTGCCAGCAGTTTAAGGCAGGGGGCGAAGGGAAACACCATATATTTT
CDR3aa: CASSLRQGAKGNTIYF
j_gene: TRBJ1-3
d_gene: TRBD1
v_gene: TRBV28
abundance: -

CDR3nt: TGTGCCAGCAGTCACAGGGGTCCTAATGAAAAACTGTTTTTT
CDR3aa: CASSHRGPNEKLFF
j_gene: TRBJ1-4
d_gene: TRBD1
v_gene: TRBV28
abundance: -

CDR3nt: TGTGCCAGCAGCTTAGGCAGGGAGGAGGCTGAAGCTTTCTTT
CDR3aa: CASSLGREEAEAFF
j_gene: TRBJ1-1
d_gene: -
v_gene: TRBV7-3
abundance: -

CDR3nt: TGTGCCAGTACCGAAACCCCTGCGATTAATGAAAAACTGTTTTTT
CDR3aa: CASTETPAINEKLFF
j_gene: TRBJ1-4
d_gene: -
v_gene: TRBV19
abundance: -

CDR3nt: TGTGCCAGCAGTGAAAGACCTCGGGGATATTCCTACAATGAGCAGTTCTTC
CDR3aa: CASSERPRGYSYNEQFF
j_gene: TRBJ2-1
d_gene: -
v_gene: TRBV6-4
abundance: -

CDR3nt: TGTGCCAGCAGCCCCAATGGCGGGCAGGGCAATGAAAAACTGTTTTTT
CDR3aa: CASSPNGGQGNEKLFF
j_gene: TRBJ1-4
d_gene: -
v_gene: TRBV9
abundance: -

CDR3nt: TGTGCCAGCAGCTTCGGGCAAACCTACGAGCAGTACTTC
CDR3aa: CASSFGQTYEQYF
j_gene: TRBJ2-7
d_gene: -
v_gene: TRBV7-2
abundance: -

CDR3nt: TGTGCCAGCAGCGTTTCCTCGTCAGGGGTTTCCTCTGGAAACACCATATATTTT
CDR3aa: CASSVSSSGVSSGNTIYF
j_gene: TRBJ1-3
d_gene: -
v_gene: TRBV9
abundance: -

CDR3nt: TGTGCCAGCAGTTTAAACACAGGTTATAATTCACCCCTCCACTTT
CDR3aa: CASSLNTGYNSPLHF
j_gene: TRBJ1-6
d_gene: -
v_gene: TRBV27
abundance: -

CDR3nt: TGCGCCAGCAGCCAAGATGCAAGTGAGGTCGGCTACAATGAGCAGTTCTTC
CDR3aa: CASSQDASEVGYNEQFF
j_gene: TRBJ2-1
d_gene: -
v_gene: TRBV4-3
abundance: -

CDR3nt: TGTGCCAGCAGCCACCGGGACAGGGGGCGCCTAAACTATGGCTACACCTTC
CDR3aa: CASSHRDRGRLNYGYTF
j_gene: TRBJ1-2
d_gene: TRBD1
v_gene: TRBV7-9
abundance: -

CDR3nt: TGCGCCAGCAGCCAAGATGTCCAGGGACGTGGCTACACCTTC
CDR3aa: CASSQDVQGRGYTF
j_gene: TRBJ1-2
d_gene: -
v_gene: TRBV4-1
abundance: -

CDR3nt: TGTGCCGGATCTCTGGCGGTAACTACGAACGCCGGGGAGCTGTTTTTT
CDR3aa: CAGSLAVTTNAGELFF
j_gene: TRBJ2-2
d_gene: -
v_gene: TRBV2
abundance: -

CDR3nt: TGTGCCAGCAGCTTCGGGGGGACTGGCTACACCTTC
CDR3aa: CASSFGGTGYTF
j_gene: TRBJ1-2
d_gene: -
v_gene: TRBV7-6
abundance: -